Following are 25 T cell receptor beta chains from one sample sequenced in a study of T-cell reconstitution after alpha-beta-depleted transplantation in children. Using unique molecular identifiers, the investigators prepared the TCRbeta library. One entry per CDR3 protein results from TCRdb running MiXCR on the PCR reads. The repertoire holds 500,000 to 650,000 distinct CDR3 sequences, with 13% as singletons. The material sequenced was PBMCs, mostly from graft donor cells, taken 360 days after TCRalphabeta/CD19-depleted stem cell transplant. The receptors stem from a male patient aged 10 to 17 who had a stem cell transplant for acute myeloid leukemia, so the T cells may come from the graft donor.

This clonotype turned up a few times. This sequence joins TRBV4-3 and TRBJ2-7; no definite D call. Germline CDR1 is LGHNA and CDR2 is YSLEER. Trimming took 3 bases from V and 0 from J, leaving 12 bases between them. This CDR3 has 15 residues. The CDR3 sequence is CASSHGALSSYEQYF. The CDR3 DNA reads TGCGCCAGCAGCCACGGCGCATTGAGCTCCTACGAGCAGTACTTC.

This chain joins TRBV21-1 and TRBJ1-2; the table's D call TRBD1 went unverified against the DNA. TRBV21-1 is designated a pseudogene. This CDR3 has 15 amino acids. This CDR3 reads CASSKVGAATYGYTF. CDR3 bases: TGTGCCAGCAGCAAAGTTGGGGCAGCCACCTATGGCTACACCTTC.

This clonotype has only a few counts. The chain has TRBV18 and TRBJ1-2, with TRBD1 identical over 7 bases. The CDR3 runs 14 residues. The germline V gene has CDR1 KGHSH and CDR2 LQKENI. The trim removed 2 bases at V and 7 bases at J, leaving 7 bases unmatched. The CDR3, as DNA: TGTGCCAGCTCACCAACAGGGGACAATCTTGGCTACACCTTC. It codes for CASSPTGDNLGYTF.

This clonotype was counted only a few times. The chain carries TRBV28 and TRBJ2-5, with D possibly being TRBD1 or TRBD2 (6 bases each). CDR1 MDHEN and CDR2 SYDVKM come from the germline V gene. The CDR3 loop spans 17 amino acids. Trimming took 1 base from V and 5 from J, leaving 20 bases between them. The CDR3 DNA reads as TGTGCCAGCAGTTTATTGGGCCTAGGAGGGCAGGGGGAGACCCAGTACTTC. Its translation: CASSLLGLGGQGETQYF. The full variable domain, completed using reference TRBV28 and TRBJ2-5, is DVKVTQSSRYLVKRTGEKVFLECVQDMDHENMFWYRQDPGLGLRLIYFSYDVKMKEKGDIPEGYSVSREKKERFSLILESASTNQTSMYLCASSLLGLGGQGETQYFGPGTRLLVL.

This clonotype occurred many times. J is TRBJ2-3 and V is TRBV7-2, with TRBD1 matching over 7 bases. Trimming at V came to 4 bases and at J to 6 bases, leaving 10 bases not matched to a gene. Germline CDR1 and CDR2: SGHTA and FQGNSA. The length of the CDR3 is 15 residues. The CDR3 protein is CASSSKTGWGDTQYF. DNA for the CDR3: TGTGCCAGCAGCTCAAAGACAGGGTGGGGGGATACGCAGTATTTT. The full variable domain, completed using reference TRBV7-2 and TRBJ2-3, is GAGVSQSPSNKVTEKGKDVELRCDPISGHTALYWYRQSLGQGLEFLIYFQGNSAPDKSGLPSDRFSAERTGGSVSTLTIQRTQQEDSAVYLCASSSKTGWGDTQYFGPGTRLTVL.

In this sample, this clonotype turned up many times. This sequence joins TRBV6-2 or TRBV6-3 and TRBJ2-2; 7 positions match TRBD1. V shed 6 bases and J 0 bases; nucleotides not matched to a gene: 10. CDR1 is MNHEY and CDR2 is SVGEGT in the germline V gene. The CDR3 covers 17 residues. The CDR3 nucleotides read TGTGCCAGCAGATGGATGACAGGGATGACGAACACCGGGGAGCTGTTTTTT. Encoded protein: CASRWMTGMTNTGELFF.

This clonotype was recorded many times. The genes are TRBV7-2 and TRBJ1-6; D possibly corresponds to TRBD1 (5 bases). V lost 3 bases and J 9 bases, leaving 9 bases between the germline ends. Germline CDR1 and CDR2: SGHTA and FQGNSA. The CDR3 covers 13 residues. CDR3 protein: CASSFSGGSPLHF. CDR3 coding DNA: TGTGCCAGCAGCTTCTCGGGGGGTTCACCCCTCCACTTT. Full variable domain (missing parts from reference TRBV7-2 and TRBJ1-6): GAGVSQSPSNKVTEKGKDVELRCDPISGHTALYWYRQSLGQGLEFLIYFQGNSAPDKSGLPSDRFSAERTGGSVSTLTIQRTQQEDSAVYLCASSFSGGSPLHFGNGTRLTVT.

The chain couples TRBV20-1 to TRBJ1-1, with 10 nucleotides matching TRBD1. Germline V gives CDR1 DFQATT, CDR2 SNEGSKA (reference sequence). Trimming removed 6 bases from V and 5 bases from J; junction bases left unmatched: 6. The CDR3 extends over 13 amino acids. The CDR3 is CSARTGGDTEAFF. The CDR3 DNA reads TGCAGTGCCCGGACAGGGGGAGATACTGAAGCTTTCTTT.

As DNA, the CDR3 is TGTGCCAGCAGCCAAGAGCAACTAGCGGGAGCCAAAAACATTCAGTACTTC. Translating gives CASSQEQLAGAKNIQYF. The chain is built from TRBV4-2 and TRBJ2-4, with TRBD2 identical over 9 bases. The CDR3 has 17 residues. CDR1 is LGHNA and CDR2 is YNFKEQ in the germline V gene. V lost 0 bases to trimming and J lost 0 bases; unmatched junction nucleotides: 3.

This clonotype was seen only a few times. The V gene is TRBV5-1, the J gene TRBJ2-2, with D perhaps TRBD2 (6 bases). The V gene's germline CDR1 is SGHRS and CDR2 YFSETQ. This CDR3 has 17 amino acids. The ends were cut back, 4 bases at V and 2 bases at J, with 18 bases in the middle. CDR3 loop: CASSMHVERVNTGELFF. The CDR3 coding sequence is TGCGCCAGCAGCATGCACGTGGAGCGGGTAAACACCGGGGAGCTGTTTTTT.

This clonotype was counted at least ten times. The chain's CDR3 is CSVEGRGPYNEQFF. CDR3 sequence (DNA): TGCAGCGTTGAAGGTAGGGGCCCCTACAATGAGCAGTTCTTC. V is TRBV29-1 and J is TRBJ2-1, with TRBD1 as a possible D gene (5 bases). In germline, CDR1 is SQVTM, CDR2 ANQGSEA. Trimming left V 1 base short and J 2 bases short, with 9 bases between. This CDR3 is 14 amino acids long.

In its sample, this clonotype was seen many times. This chain connects TRBV4-3 to TRBJ2-7, with TRBD1 identical over 7 bases. V trimming: 3 bases; J trimming: 3 bases; junction bases outside the gene matches: 11. The CDR3 is 16 residues long. Germline V CDR1 and CDR2: LGHNA, YSLEER. The CDR3 DNA reads as TGCGCCAGCAGCCAGACCATACAGGGGTTCGGCTACGAGCAGTACTTC. It specifies CASSQTIQGFGYEQYF.

The chain links TRBV7-9 to TRBJ1-1; the D gene is possibly TRBD1 (6 bases). The CDR3 is 16 amino acids. CDR1 and CDR2 (germline): SEHNR, FQNEAQ (reference sequence). V was cut by 5 bases and J by 6 bases, with 22 bases left in between. The DNA of the CDR3 is TGTGCCAGCAGCGCTCGACAGGTTCCACTTGACGCTGAAGCTTTCTTT. As protein: CASSARQVPLDAEAFF.

The rearrangement uses TRBV9 and TRBJ2-7; 8 nucleotides line up with TRBD2. Germline-derived CDR1 and CDR2 are SGDLS and YYNGEE. The CDR3 covers 14 residues. V lost 1 base to trimming and J lost 4 bases; unmatched junction nucleotides: 4. The CDR3 sequence: CASSVRSGGYEQYF. The CDR3 region has the DNA TGTGCCAGCAGCGTAAGAAGCGGGGGTTACGAGCAGTACTTC.

This clonotype was found many times. The chain joins TRBV11-2 to TRBJ2-5, with 10 bases fitting TRBD2. The CDR3 covers 16 residues. J lost 5 bases, V lost 1 base, and 7 bases had no gene match. Germline CDR1 and CDR2: SGHAT and FQNNGV. DNA for the CDR3: TGTGCCAGCAGCTTAGTACCTAGCGGGAGATGGGAGACCCAGTACTTC. Amino acid sequence: CASSLVPSGRWETQYF.

This clonotype was observed a handful of times. The chain combines TRBV20-1 with TRBJ1-2; D is unclear. The CDR3 sequence is 9 residues long. Germline-derived CDR1 and CDR2 are DFQATT and SNEGSKA (reference sequence). Deletions cut 6 bases from V and 7 bases from J, with 6 bases between. The CDR3 DNA reads as TGCAGTGCCTCGGGTGGCTACACCTTC. Translated: CSASGGYTF.

This clonotype came up a few times. This rearrangement joins TRBV4-3 to TRBJ2-1; 9 positions match TRBD2. The ends lost 4 bases at V and 4 bases at J; junction bases unmatched: 11. This CDR3 contains 17 residues. CDR1 and CDR2 (germline): LGHNA, YSLEER. CDR3 DNA: TGCGCCAGCAGCCTCGAAGAAGGTCTAGCGGGATACAATGAGCAGTTCTTC. This translates into CASSLEEGLAGYNEQFF.

The genes are TRBV9 and TRBJ2-1; 10 bases match TRBD2. V was clipped by 3 bases and J by 4 bases; unmatched bases: 7. CDR1 SGDLS and CDR2 YYNGEE come from the germline V gene. The CDR3 has 16 residues. In DNA, the CDR3 is TGTGCCAGCAGCGCTCGGGGGACTAGCGTTTACAATGAGCAGTTCTTC. Translated, it gives CASSARGTSVYNEQFF.

The chain uses TRBV7-3 and TRBJ2-3, with 7 positions matching TRBD2. Trimming at V came to 2 bases and at J to 0 bases, leaving 8 bases not matched to a gene. The germline V gene has CDR1 SGHTA and CDR2 FQGTGA. CDR3 length: 17 residues. CDR3 sequence reads: CASSLSPGRGSTDTQYF. The CDR3 region has the DNA TGTGCCAGCAGCTTATCACCGGGGCGGGGGAGCACAGATACGCAGTATTTT.

CDR3: CAISGSGEWVTGELFF. For the CDR3, the DNA is TGTGCCATCAGCGGTTCGGGGGAGTGGGTGACCGGGGAGCTGTTTTTT. The V and J genes are TRBV10-3 and TRBJ2-2, with D perhaps matching TRBD2 (6 bases). Trimming left V 6 bases short and J 5 bases short, with 19 bases between. CDR1 and CDR2 from the germline V gene are ENHRY and SYGVKD. This CDR3 is built from 16 residues.

This clonotype has more than one count but fewer than ten. The J gene is TRBJ2-5, the V gene TRBV12-3 or TRBV12-4; no clear D gene. Trimming left V 8 bases short and J 1 base short, with 14 bases between. This CDR3 region has 14 residues. CDR3 in DNA: TGTGCCAGCTCTCCTTACGTTCCCCAAGAGACCCAGTACTTC. Residues: CASSPYVPQETQYF.

The rearrangement links TRBV24-1 to TRBJ2-2, with TRBD1 matching 7 bases. Germline V gene data show CDR1 as KGHDR and CDR2 as SFDVKD. The CDR3 contains 17 residues. With 0 bases clipped from V and 6 bases from J, the junction kept 9 bases outside the gene matches. Here the CDR3 reads CATSDLQGGITAGELFF. In DNA form, the CDR3 reads TGTGCCACCAGTGATTTGCAAGGGGGCATAACCGCCGGGGAGCTGTTTTTT.

In this sample, this clonotype turned up a few times. The chain joins TRBV6-5 to TRBJ1-1, with TRBD1 matching 7 bases. There are 16 residues in the CDR3. CDR1 is MNHEY and CDR2 is SVGAGI in the germline V gene. The ends lost 3 bases at V and 0 bases at J; junction bases unmatched: 7. This CDR3 reads CASSYGQALMNTEAFF. The CDR3 region has the DNA TGTGCCAGCAGTTATGGACAGGCCCTAATGAACACTGAAGCTTTCTTT.

The chain carries TRBV7-9 and TRBJ2-2; D not resolved. Germline CDR1 and CDR2: SEHNR and FQNEAQ (reference sequence). With 11 bases removed from V and 0 bases from J, the gap between germline ends came to 10 bases. The CDR3 runs to 13 residues. The CDR3 loop is CALRESNTGELFF. The CDR3 DNA is TGTGCCCTTAGGGAATCGAACACCGGGGAGCTGTTTTTT.

This clonotype appeared a few times. The V gene is TRBV25-1, the J gene TRBJ2-2; D unclear. Deletions cut 5 bases from V and 3 bases from J, with 16 bases between. The CDR3 has 16 amino acids. Per germline, CDR1 MGHDK and CDR2 SYGVNS. CDR3 region: CASSQPTLGYTGELFF. The CDR3 DNA follows: TGTGCCAGCAGTCAGCCGACACTGGGGTACACCGGGGAGCTGTTTTTT.